This T cell receptor (beta chain) was identified in a study of radiotherapy plus CTLA-4 blockade in lung cancer. On this clone itself: Antigen unknown. The same CDR3 arises from other DNA sequences in this sample as well.

The CDR3 extends over 13 amino acids. Germline-derived CDR1 and CDR2 are SGHAT and FQNNGV. V was cut by 1 base and J by 5 bases, with 8 bases left in between. Measured with immunoSEQ multiplex PCR; TCRdb has only the in-frame clones, and not every one. This repertoire shows 30,000 or so clones, approximately 70% found once; its top ten account for under 4.5%. Study-wide results and caveats: An expansion of tumor-derived TCR clones occurred in blood after radiotherapy plus ipilimumab.

Here the sequenced sample was peripheral blood, taken from a patient treated with radiotherapy plus ipilimumab. This clonotype was obtained from a human donor with non-small cell lung cancer who had stable disease on radiotherapy plus ipilimumab. The chain recombines TRBV11-2 with TRBJ2-5, with D uncertain. The CDR3 protein is CASSLGFSETQYF. DNA of the CDR3: TGTGCCAGCAGCTTAGGGTTTTCGGAGACCCAGTACTTC. Full variable domain (remainder filled in from reference TRBV11-2 and TRBJ2-5): EAGVAQSPRYKIIEKRQSVAFWCNPISGHATLYWYQQILGQGPKLLIQFQNNGVVDDSQLPKDRFSAERLKGVDSTLKIQPAKLEDSAVYLCASSLGFSETQYFGPGTRLLVL.